This T cell receptor beta chain was captured in a study of PD-1 blockade in classical Hodgkin lymphoma. Study observations and caveats: Before treatment, complete responders showed about the same diversity as newly diagnosed patients. Newly diagnosed patients were reported to exhibit reduced baseline TCR diversity relative to healthy donors.

The data were produced by immunoSEQ multiplex PCR, yet TCRdb's version contains in-frame clones alone and is incomplete. The sample lists thousands of clones, about 76% occurring once. To note about this clone: The antigen is unknown.

All patients experienced relapse after autologous stem cell transplantation, and brentuximab vedotin exposure was variable. Classifying best responses yielded complete response, partial response or progressive disease. The CDR3 contains 11 residues. The V end was cut by 4 bases, the J end by 4 bases, with 3 bases between. Germline CDR1 and CDR2: SEHNR and FQNEAQ (reference sequence). This sequence was found in a human donor with classical Hodgkin lymphoma. The specimen was peripheral blood mononuclear cells (PBMCs), collected before the second cycle of nivolumab. The chain carries TRBV7-9 and TRBJ2-3; D ambiguous. The CDR3 reads CASSSADTQYF. CDR3 bases: TGTGCCAGCAGCTCCGCAGATACGCAGTATTTT.